The 30 T cell receptor beta chains presented below share a single source sample, sequenced in a study of T cell responses to AZD1222 COVID-19 vaccine. Measured with immunoSEQ multiplex PCR; TCRdb has only the in-frame clones, and not every one. This sample has 60,000 to 100,000 clones, with 87% found just once. The starting material was peripheral blood, obtained on day 0 of AZD1222 vaccination. The source of these receptors is an adult in good health.

V is TRBV5-3 and J is TRBJ2-7, with TRBD1 identical over 9 bases. TRBV5-3 is flagged as an ORF with uncertain function. The CDR3 runs to 14 residues. The V gene end was trimmed by 4 bases and the J gene end by 0 bases; junction bases not matched to a gene: 2. The CDR3 is CARSGQGSSYEQYF. The CDR3 DNA follows: TGTGCCAGAAGCGGACAGGGGAGCTCCTACGAGCAGTACTTC.

The rearrangement uses TRBV25-1 and TRBJ1-2; D is ambiguous. Germline assignment: CDR1 MGHDK and CDR2 SYGVNS. Deletions cut 6 bases from V and 3 bases from J, with 11 bases between. CDR3 length: 13 amino acids. CDR3 sequence (DNA): TGTGCCAGCAGCCAGAGTCCCCACTATGGCTACACCTTC. Amino acid sequence: CASSQSPHYGYTF.

The chain employs TRBV18 and TRBJ2-1, with unresolved D. The germline V and J ends were trimmed by 6 bases and 6 bases, with 9 bases remaining between them. Germline CDR1 KGHSH, CDR2 LQKENI. The CDR3 length is 12 residues. The CDR3 is CASSPRPNEQFF. Here the CDR3 DNA reads TGTGCCAGCTCGCCGAGACCCAATGAGCAGTTCTTC.

The rearrangement joins TRBV21-1 to TRBJ1-1; TRBD1 is the table's D call and was not checked against the DNA. TRBV21-1 has pseudogene status. This CDR3 comprises 15 residues. The CDR3 here is CASSKTQGWGTEAFF. CDR3 in DNA: TGTGCCAGCAGCAAAACCCAGGGCTGGGGCACTGAAGCTTTCTTT.

V is TRBV7-3 and J is TRBJ2-2, with 10 bases aligning to TRBD2. Germline assignment: CDR1 SGHTA and CDR2 FQGTGA. Trimming took 5 bases from V and 2 from J; bases not matched to a gene: 5. The length of the CDR3 is 16 residues. CDR3 DNA sequence: TGTGCCAGCAGCCAGGGACTAGCGTACAACACCGGGGAGCTGTTTTTT. Translation: CASSQGLAYNTGELFF.

V gene TRBV12-5 combines with J gene TRBJ1-5; no definite D call. V lost 7 bases, J lost 4 bases, and 11 bases lay in between. Germline loops: CDR1 LGHNT, CDR2 FRNRAP. The CDR3 is 13 amino acids. The CDR3 reads CASVGWVNQPQHF. Written as DNA, the CDR3 is TGTGCTAGTGTTGGGTGGGTTAATCAGCCCCAGCATTTT. The entire variable domain, with the rest obtained from reference TRBV12-5 and TRBJ1-5, is as follows: DARVTQTPRHKVTEMGQEVTMRCQPILGHNTVFWYRQTMMQGLELLAYFRNRAPLDDSGMPKDRFSAEMPDATLATLKIQPSEPRDSAVYFCASVGWVNQPQHFGDGTRLSIL.

A word on this clone: At one end, the junction sequence differs from germline, possibly due to a read error. Here the CDR3 reads CASSEGTDSF. The CDR3 DNA is TGTGCCAGCAGCGAAGGGACCGACTCCTTC. V gene TRBV7-9 combines with J gene TRBJ1-2; maybe TRBD1 (5 bases). This CDR3 region has 10 residues. Germline CDR1 reads SEHNR; CDR2 reads FQNEAQ (reference sequence).

This rearrangement joins TRBV7-3 to TRBJ1-3, with a tentative D call TRBD1 (5 bases). Looked up from germline, CDR1 is SGHTA and CDR2 is FQGTGA. V shed 5 bases and J shed 0 bases, with 14 bases lying between them. The CDR3 is 16 residues long. Here the CDR3 reads CASSLTGDPSGNTIYF. The DNA for the CDR3 is TGTGCCAGCAGCCTTACAGGTGATCCCTCTGGAAACACCATATATTTT.

The chain employs TRBV14 and TRBJ2-3, with D possibly matching TRBD2 (5 bases). The CDR3 loop spans 12 amino acids. Trimming pared 2 bases from V and 6 bases from J, leaving 6 bases between. Germline values: CDR1 SGHDN, CDR2 FVKESK. CDR3: CASSQSGDTQYF. As DNA, the CDR3 is TGTGCCAGCAGCCAATCGGGGGATACGCAGTATTTT.

The chain uses TRBV2 and TRBJ1-2; 7 nucleotides agree with TRBD1. V dropped 1 base and J dropped 8; count of bases not matched to a gene: 1. The CDR3 is 12 amino acids. Germline assignment: CDR1 SNHLY and CDR2 FYNNEI. The CDR3 nucleotides read TGTGCCAGCAGTGAAGTGACAGGGGGCTACACCTTC. Translating it yields CASSEVTGGYTF.

This clone rates as medium-sized. The chain joins TRBV14 to TRBJ1-4; maybe TRBD1 (5 bases). Germline CDR1 is SGHDN and CDR2 is FVKESK. Trimming stripped 5 bases from V and 0 bases from J, with 13 bases between. This CDR3 region has 16 residues. CDR3 coding DNA: TGTGCCAGCAGCGCCGGGGCTTATGCAACTAATGAAAAACTGTTTTTT. Translated, it gives CASSAGAYATNEKLFF. The variable domain in full, completed from reference TRBV14 and TRBJ1-4, reads EAGVTQFPSHSVIEKGQTVTLRCDPISGHDNLYWYRRVMGKEIKFLLHFVKESKQDESGMPNNRFLAERTGGTYSTLKVQPAELEDSGVYFCASSAGAYATNEKLFFGSGTQLSVL.

The rearrangement links TRBV12-5 to TRBJ1-3; no clear D. The germline V and J ends were trimmed by 6 bases and 2 bases, with 2 bases remaining between them. Germline CDR1 reads LGHNT; CDR2 reads FRNRAP. The CDR3 is 11 amino acids. The CDR3 sequence is CASGTGNTIYF. CDR3 DNA sequence: TGTGCTAGTGGCACTGGAAACACCATATATTTT.

The chain is built from TRBV5-4 and TRBJ2-1, with 7 bases that match TRBD2. Looked up from germline, CDR1 is SGHNT and CDR2 is YYREEE (reference sequence). V lost 1 base, J lost 3 bases, and 4 bases stayed unmatched. This CDR3 is built from 15 residues. This CDR3 is CASSLRLADYNEQFF. In nucleotides, the CDR3 is TGTGCCAGCAGCTTGCGTCTAGCGGACTACAATGAGCAGTTCTTC.

This rearrangement joins TRBV2 to TRBJ2-2, with D perhaps TRBD1 (6 bases). With 5 bases removed from V and 0 bases from J, the gap between germline ends came to 10 bases. Germline assignment: CDR1 SNHLY and CDR2 FYNNEI. This CDR3 has 15 amino acids. The DNA for the CDR3 is TGTGCCAGCAGTACCCGGACAGCGAACACCGGGGAGCTGTTTTTT. It encodes CASSTRTANTGELFF.

This clone was counted once. This rearrangement joins TRBV3-1 (or the pseudogene TRBV3-2) to TRBJ2-3; TRBD2 is a possible D gene (5 bases). CDR1 and CDR2 from the germline V gene are LGHDT and YNNKEL (reference sequence). V lost 4 bases to trimming and J lost 4 bases, with 18 bases between them. This CDR3 has 16 amino acids. CDR3: CASSLSSGVGADTQYF. The CDR3 nucleotides are TGTGCCAGCAGCCTTTCCTCTGGCGTCGGGGCAGATACGCAGTATTTT.

This chain uses TRBV27 with TRBJ1-4, with 7 bases matching TRBD1. Per germline, CDR1 MNHEY and CDR2 SMNVEV (reference sequence). The CDR3 totals 14 residues. Trimming at V came to 5 bases and at J to 10 bases, leaving 10 bases not matched to a gene. The CDR3 loop reads CASSRQGLGPKLFF. CDR3 nucleotide sequence: TGTGCCAGCAGTAGACAGGGACTTGGACCAAAACTGTTTTTT.

V and J are TRBV7-3 and TRBJ2-1, with TRBD1 matching over 11 bases. Germline CDR1 is SGHTA and CDR2 is FQGTGA. The trim removed 3 bases at V and 9 bases at J, leaving 4 bases unmatched. CDR3 length: 14 residues. In DNA, the CDR3 is TGTGCCAGCAGCTTTACCGGGACAGGGGGTGAGCAGTTCTTC. This translates into CASSFTGTGGEQFF.

The chain couples TRBV9 to TRBJ2-1; TRBD1 matches 9 bases. The CDR3 has 11 amino acids. Looked up from germline, CDR1 is SGDLS and CDR2 is YYNGEE. V dropped 4 bases and J dropped 13; count of bases not matched to a gene: 3. CDR3 protein: CASSRTGEQFF. As DNA, the CDR3 is TGTGCCAGCAGCCGGACAGGGGAACAGTTCTTC.

This chain joins TRBV5-1 and TRBJ2-3; 7 nucleotides match TRBD2. CDR1 and CDR2 (germline): SGHRS, YFSETQ. This CDR3 is 16 amino acids long. The J segment lost 2 bases and the V segment lost 3 bases, leaving 9 bases of the junction unmatched. The CDR3 DNA reads TGCGCCAGCAGCTCTCCCGGGACTACCGACACAGATACGCAGTATTTT. This sequence encodes CASSSPGTTDTDTQYF.

V is TRBV10-3 and J is TRBJ1-4, with D perhaps matching TRBD1 (5 bases). CDR1 ENHRY and CDR2 SYGVKD come from the germline V gene. The CDR3 runs to 17 residues. The V end was cut by 3 bases, the J end by 5 bases, with 19 bases between. CDR3 sequence: CAISDRMGGLLNEKLFF. CDR3 DNA: TGTGCCATCAGTGATAGGATGGGGGGACTCCTGAATGAAAAACTGTTTTTT.

This clone was detected only a few times. The rearrangement uses TRBV7-3 and TRBJ2-5; unclear D gene. The germline CDR1 and CDR2 sequences are SGHTA and FQGTGA. Trimming left V 4 bases short and J 5 bases short, with 11 bases between. The CDR3 covers 13 residues. The CDR3 region is CASSYGVGETQYF. CDR3 nucleotides: TGTGCCAGCAGCTATGGGGTTGGGGAGACCCAGTACTTC.

The V call is TRBV3-1 (or the pseudogene TRBV3-2), the J call TRBJ2-1; D may be TRBD2 (7 bases). V dropped 3 bases and J dropped 9 bases, with 18 bases sitting between them. The germline gives CDR1 LGHDT, CDR2 YNNKEL (reference sequence). The CDR3 consists of 15 residues. CDR3 DNA: TGTGCCAGCAGCCACCTGCGGGGGCCGGAGGGTGAGCAGTTCTTC. As protein: CASSHLRGPEGEQFF.

V and J are TRBV2 and TRBJ2-2; the D call may be TRBD1 or TRBD2 (5 bases each). The CDR3 is made up of 16 amino acids. Per the germline V gene, CDR1 is SNHLY and CDR2 is FYNNEI. The V gene lost 1 base and the J gene lost 2 bases, with 11 bases spanning the gap. CDR3 residues: CASSEEGGTNTGELFF. The DNA for the CDR3 is TGTGCCAGCAGTGAAGAAGGTGGGACCAACACCGGGGAGCTGTTTTTT. The full variable domain, in which reference TRBV2 and TRBJ2-2 provide the parts outside the CDR3, is EPEVTQTPSHQVTQMGQEVILRCVPISNHLYFYWYRQILGQKVEFLVSFYNNEISEKSEIFDDQFSVERPDGSNFTLKIRSTKLEDSAMYFCASSEEGGTNTGELFFGEGSRLTVL.

The chain employs TRBV19 and TRBJ2-1; 11 bases line up with TRBD2. The CDR3 has 15 amino acids. Germline trimming cut 3 bases from V and 10 bases from J; bases unmatched to any gene: 8. Per the germline V gene, CDR1 is LNHDA and CDR2 is SQIVND (reference sequence). The CDR3: CASSISGRAAQEQFF. The CDR3 DNA follows: TGTGCCAGTAGTATTAGCGGGAGGGCCGCACAGGAGCAGTTCTTC.

The genes are TRBV6-5 and TRBJ1-6; 11 bases fit TRBD1. V was pared by 7 bases and J by 11 bases, with 7 bases of the junction left unmatched. Germline values: CDR1 MNHEY, CDR2 SVGAGI. The CDR3 has 14 amino acids. In nucleotides, the CDR3 is TGTGCCAGCACCCCGGGACAGGGGGTAACACCCCTCCACTTT. Protein: CASTPGQGVTPLHF.

The V and J genes are TRBV30 and TRBJ1-2; D gene uncertain. Germline CDR1 GTSNPN, CDR2 SVGIG (reference sequence). Trimming shortened V by 3 bases and J by 1 base, and 15 bases separated the two germline ends. The CDR3 covers 15 residues. In nucleotides, the CDR3 is TGTGCCTGGAGCGACAAGAATGGGTTTAACTATGGCTACACCTTC. It codes for CAWSDKNGFNYGYTF.

This clone has only a few counts. The V call is TRBV6-5, the J call TRBJ1-1; D remains ambiguous. Trimming removed 2 bases at V and 4 bases at J, with 14 bases between. The CDR3 is 15 residues long. The V gene's germline CDR1 is MNHEY and CDR2 SVGAGI. Written as DNA, the CDR3 is TGTGCCAGCAGTTACCCCGGTTCATCCTCCACTGAAGCTTTCTTT. Residues: CASSYPGSSSTEAFF.

The V gene is TRBV5-4, the J gene TRBJ2-3; no definite D call. The CDR3 length is 14 residues. The V gene's germline CDR1 is SGHNT and CDR2 YYREEE (reference sequence). Trimming left V 3 bases short and J 2 bases short, with 10 bases between. The CDR3 bases are TGTGCCAGCAGCTCTATGACCGTCACAGATACGCAGTATTTT. It codes for CASSSMTVTDTQYF.

This chain joins TRBV10-2 and TRBJ1-2, with D possibly being TRBD1 (5 bases). V shed 0 bases and J shed 0 bases, with 11 bases lying between them. There are 16 residues in the CDR3. Germline CDR1 is WSHSY and CDR2 is SAAADI. Written as DNA, the CDR3 is TGCGCCAGCAGTGAGTCGACGGGGGGAACTAACTATGGCTACACCTTC. It is translated as CASSESTGGTNYGYTF.

This clone showed up just once. V and J are TRBV11-1 and TRBJ2-1; 11 bases match TRBD2. The trim removed 9 bases at V and 10 bases at J, leaving 5 bases unmatched. CDR3 length equals 12 residues. In germline, CDR1 is SGHAT, CDR2 FQDESV (reference sequence). As DNA, the CDR3 is TGTGCCAGTAGCGGGAGGGCGAAAGAGCAGTTCTTC. Translating it yields CASSGRAKEQFF.